This T cell receptor (beta chain) was captured in a study of blood T cells in healthy people across ages. PCR was performed a second time for about 6 to 12 cycles using a sample-barcoded 5' primer and a J-beta primer mix. TCRdb re-called the 5' RACE reads with MiXCR, one entry per CDR3 protein. The profile shows some 1,800,000 distinct CDR3 sequences, about two fifths of them singletons. The CDR3 loop spans 15 amino acids. In germline, CDR1 is MNHEY, CDR2 SMNVEV (reference sequence). Unmatched junction bases numbered 8, after V lost 2 bases and J lost 5 bases. To note about this clonotype: Its matching antigen is unknown.

Whole-study findings and limits: Per million T cells, the diversity of TCR beta decreased roughly linearly as age advanced.

The V gene is TRBV27, the J gene TRBJ1-2, with 7 nucleotides matching TRBD1. This sequence was found in a human donor in good health. Material for sequencing was blood. The CDR3 loop reads CASSLRYRGGYGYTF. CDR3 DNA sequence: TGTGCCAGCAGTTTACGATACAGGGGAGGTTATGGCTACACCTTC.